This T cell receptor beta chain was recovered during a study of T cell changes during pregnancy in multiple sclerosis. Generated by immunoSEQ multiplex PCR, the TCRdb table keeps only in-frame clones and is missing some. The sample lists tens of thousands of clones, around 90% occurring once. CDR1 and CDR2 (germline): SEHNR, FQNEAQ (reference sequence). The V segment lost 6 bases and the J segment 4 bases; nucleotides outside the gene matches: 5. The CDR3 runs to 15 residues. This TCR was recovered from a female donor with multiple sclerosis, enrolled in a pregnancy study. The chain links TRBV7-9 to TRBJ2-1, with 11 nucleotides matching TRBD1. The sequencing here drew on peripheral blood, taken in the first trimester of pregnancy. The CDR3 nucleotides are TGTGCCAGCAGGACCGGACAGGGGGCGTACAATGAGCAGTTCTTC. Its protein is CASRTGQGAYNEQFF.